One and the same sample provided the 17 T cell receptor beta chains below, sequenced in a study of regulatory T cells in long-lasting Graves disease. Time point described: newly diagnosed GD, antithyroid drugs for less than 3 months. The TCR library was made from RNA that had been extracted from PBMCs in TRIzol. Relying on iRepertoire HTBI primers and Arm-PCR of CDR3 regions, the team built TCR beta libraries. One entry per CDR3 protein results from TCRdb running MiXCR on the multiplex PCR reads. Of some 490,000 distinct CDR3 sequences listed, approximately 12% are singletons. The same data also went into a second study, on T cells in Graves' hyperthyroidism and ophthalmopathy.

The input for sequencing was peripheral blood mononuclear cells (PBMCs), taken at new diagnosis, from a patient treated with antithyroid drugs. All receptors come from a woman in her twenties or thirties with Graves disease.

This clonotype has a handful of counts. The chain recombines TRBV6-1 with TRBJ2-7; a weak D match, TRBD1 (6 bases). Germline CDR1 MNHNS, CDR2 SASEGT. Trimming shortened V by 4 bases and J by 3 bases, and 16 bases separated the two germline ends. The CDR3 runs 15 residues. Here the CDR3 reads CASSASGAIGYEQYF. CDR3 nucleotides: TGTGCCAGCAGTGCCTCAGGGGCGATAGGCTACGAGCAGTACTTC.

This clonotype was counted ten times or more. V and J are TRBV12-3 or TRBV12-4 and TRBJ1-5, with D perhaps matching TRBD1 (6 bases). The length of the CDR3 is 13 residues. Trimming removed 5 bases at V and 6 bases at J, with 11 bases between. CDR3 DNA sequence: TGTGCCAGCAGTACAGGGTTAAGTCAGCCCCAGCATTTT. This codes for CASSTGLSQPQHF.

This clonotype appeared many times. CDR3 sequence: CASSLETTGVNTEAFF. The CDR3 DNA reads as TGTGCCAGCAGCTTAGAGACGACAGGTGTGAACACTGAAGCTTTCTTT. The chain has TRBV7-8 and TRBJ1-1; D is perhaps TRBD1 (6 bases). The CDR3 spans 16 residues. Between the trimmed V and J ends, which lost 1 base and 0 bases, there was a span of 12 bases. Germline V gene sequence: CDR1 SGHVS, CDR2 FQNEAQ.

The rearrangement uses TRBV7-8 and TRBJ2-3, with D possibly TRBD1 on 5 matching bases. The CDR3 covers 13 residues. Per the germline V gene, CDR1 is SGHVS and CDR2 is FQNEAQ. Trimming stripped 6 bases from V and 4 bases from J, with 11 bases between. This chain's CDR3 is CASRGPFSDTQYF. In nucleotides, the CDR3 is TGTGCCAGCAGGGGGCCTTTCTCAGATACGCAGTATTTT.

This clonotype has ten or more counts. This chain links TRBV7-9 with TRBJ2-7; D gene unclear. V gave up 2 bases and J gave up 5 bases, with 16 bases separating them. Germline-derived CDR1 and CDR2 are SEHNR and FQNEAQ (reference sequence). The CDR3 is 15 amino acids. CDR3 nucleotides: TGTGCCAGCAGCTTATCTGGCCTCCAAGGTCACGAGCAGTACTTC. This encodes CASSLSGLQGHEQYF.

A word on this clonotype: A much larger clone differs from this one at a single base, so this may be a read error. This rearrangement joins TRBV6-2 or TRBV6-3 to TRBJ2-1; 8 bases match TRBD2. CDR3 size: 18 residues. Germline assignment: CDR1 MNHEY and CDR2 SVGEGT. The DNA for the CDR3 is TGTACCAGCAGTTTGACCCCACCCGGGACGGGACTAGTGAATGAGCAGTTCTTC. This codes for CTSSLTPPGTGLVNEQFF.

This clonotype was detected many times. The chain joins TRBV6-1 to TRBJ2-7; the match to TRBD2 covers 10 bases. The germline gives CDR1 MNHNS, CDR2 SASEGT. Trimming at V came to 6 bases and at J to 7 bases, leaving 6 bases not matched to a gene. This CDR3 is built from 13 residues. The CDR3 region has the DNA TGTGCCAGCAGGCGGACTAGCGGTAGGGAGCAGTACTTC. This codes for CASRRTSGREQYF.

This clonotype was found many times. The CDR3 loop reads CAWGRDSNYGYTF. In DNA, the CDR3 is TGTGCCTGGGGCCGGGACAGTAACTATGGCTACACCTTC. This sequence joins TRBV30 and TRBJ1-2; 7 bases line up with TRBD1. Germline CDR1 GTSNPN, CDR2 SVGIG (reference sequence). V shed 5 bases and J 1 base; nucleotides not matched to a gene: 4. The CDR3 is made up of 13 amino acids.

This clonotype turned up a few times. The J gene is TRBJ2-3, the V gene TRBV7-9; tentatively, D is TRBD1 (5 bases). This CDR3 region has 14 residues. The germline V and J ends were trimmed by 7 bases and 0 bases, with 11 bases remaining between them. Germline V lookup: CDR1 SEHNR, CDR2 FQNEAQ (reference sequence). The CDR3 protein is CASIKGASTDTQYF. In DNA, the CDR3 is TGTGCCAGCATCAAAGGGGCAAGCACAGATACGCAGTATTTT.

The chain uses TRBV9 and TRBJ2-2; no reliable D call. V dropped 1 base and J dropped 1 base, with 8 bases sitting between them. CDR1 and CDR2 (germline): SGDLS, YYNGEE. CDR3 size: 15 residues. The CDR3 DNA reads as TGTGCCAGCAGCGTATCAGTCCTGAACACCGGGGAGCTGTTTTTT. It yields the protein CASSVSVLNTGELFF. The full variable domain, in which reference TRBV9 and TRBJ2-2 provide the parts outside the CDR3, is DSGVTQTPKHLITATGQRVTLRCSPRSGDLSVYWYQQSLDQGLQFLIQYYNGEERAKGNILERFSAQQFPDLHSELNLSSLELGDSALYFCASSVSVLNTGELFFGEGSRLTVL.

This clonotype has a handful of counts. The rearrangement joins TRBV5-1 to TRBJ2-1; 9 nucleotides align to TRBD2. The germline V gene has CDR1 SGHRS and CDR2 YFSETQ. V shed 7 bases, J shed 4 bases, and the junction held 15 bases outside the gene matches. The CDR3 consists of 17 residues. The CDR3 protein is CASQRDMIAGAYNEQFF. The CDR3 coding sequence is TGCGCCAGCCAACGAGACATGATAGCGGGAGCGTACAATGAGCAGTTCTTC. Supplemented by reference TRBV5-1 and TRBJ2-1, the full variable domain reads KAGVTQTPRYLIKTRGQQVTLSCSPISGHRSVSWYQQTPGQGLQFLFEYFSETQRNKGNFPGRFSGRQFSNSRSEMNVSTLELGDSALYLCASQRDMIAGAYNEQFFGPGTRLTVL.

This clonotype came up many times. The chain is built from TRBV28 and TRBJ1-1; no definite D call. Germline CDR1 reads MDHEN; CDR2 reads SYDVKM. This CDR3 is built from 12 residues. The V end was cut by 6 bases, the J end by 11 bases, with 16 bases between. The CDR3 coding sequence is TGTGCCAGCAGATCCGCGGGCCTGTATGCTTTCTTT. This sequence encodes CASRSAGLYAFF.

This clonotype was picked up many times. V and J are TRBV7-8 and TRBJ2-7; a possible D gene is TRBD2 (5 bases). The CDR3 loop spans 12 amino acids. Trimming stripped 7 bases from V and 7 bases from J, with 14 bases between. Germline CDR1 is SGHVS and CDR2 is FQNEAQ. CDR3 amino acids: CASTPDWREQYF. Written as DNA, the CDR3 is TGTGCCAGCACACCGGACTGGAGGGAGCAGTACTTC.

This clonotype appeared many times. V is TRBV6-1 and J is TRBJ1-1, with D unclear. This CDR3 region has 12 residues. Germline-derived CDR1 and CDR2 are MNHNS and SASEGT. Trimming shortened V by 11 bases and J by 5 bases, and 15 bases separated the two germline ends. The CDR3 spells CAVKAAGTEAFF. In nucleotides, the CDR3 is TGTGCCGTCAAGGCCGCTGGGACTGAAGCTTTCTTT.

This clonotype has a count of ten or more. This rearrangement joins TRBV20-1 to TRBJ2-1; 12 bases are shared with TRBD2. Per the germline V gene, CDR1 is DFQATT and CDR2 is SNEGSKA (reference sequence). CDR3 length: 16 amino acids. Losses at the gene ends were 1 base for V and 8 bases for J; bases not matched to a gene: 9. The DNA for the CDR3 is TGCAGTGCTAGAGTTTCCCTAGCGGGAGGGTATGATGAGCAGTTCTTC. It is translated as CSARVSLAGGYDEQFF.

This clonotype came up many times. The chain carries TRBV19 and TRBJ2-7; D is possibly TRBD2 (6 bases). Trimming pared 3 bases from V and 2 bases from J, leaving 14 bases between. The germline V gene has CDR1 LNHDA and CDR2 SQIVND (reference sequence). CDR3 length: 15 amino acids. The CDR3 sequence is CASSMEGRGTYEQYF. In DNA form, the CDR3 reads TGTGCCAGTAGTATGGAGGGACGGGGAACCTACGAGCAGTACTTC.

This clonotype came up many times. The J gene is TRBJ2-3, the V gene TRBV27; TRBD1 matches 9 bases. CDR1 is MNHEY, CDR2 SMNVEV, per germline (reference sequence). The CDR3 has 15 residues. Germline trimming cut 5 bases from V and 6 bases from J; bases unmatched to any gene: 9. The CDR3 DNA sequence: TGTGCCAGCAGTCTATGGACAGGGGCCTTTGATACGCAGTATTTT. Its protein product is CASSLWTGAFDTQYF.